The 25 T cell receptor beta chains given below trace back to one sample, sequenced in a study of CD8 T cells in ankylosing spondylitis. Using its own MiXCR run on the 5' RACE reads, TCRdb lists one record per CDR3 protein. The sample records approximately 240,000 distinct CDR3 sequences, 10% being singletons. Input material: blood, either unsorted or a sorted T cell fraction (not recorded which). The receptors derive from a male donor with ankylosing spondylitis or in good health (not recorded which).

This clonotype was detected ten times or more. The genes are TRBV20-1 and TRBJ2-7, with 7 bases that match TRBD2. The CDR3 is 14 amino acids. V dropped 0 bases and J dropped 7; count of bases not matched to a gene: 9. Germline assignment: CDR1 DFQATT and CDR2 SNEGSKA (reference sequence). The CDR3 bases are TGCAGTGCTAGAGAGGCTAGCGGTCGGAGGGAGCAGTACTTC. Translation gives CSAREASGRREQYF.

In this sample, this clonotype turned up many times. V and J are TRBV3-1 and TRBJ2-2; 11 positions agree with TRBD2. The germline V gene has CDR1 LGHDT and CDR2 YNNKEL (reference sequence). The CDR3 loop spans 15 amino acids. With V trimmed by 4 bases and J by 3 bases, 1 base remained unmatched. In nucleotides, the CDR3 is TGTGCCAGCAGCCCACTAGCGGGAGACACCGGGGAGCTGTTTTTT. Protein: CASSPLAGDTGELFF.

This clonotype has at least ten counts. The chain couples TRBV2 to TRBJ1-5, with 11 bases aligning to TRBD1. The germline V gene encodes CDR1 SNHLY and CDR2 FYNNEI. Trimming took 8 bases from V and 6 from J; bases not matched to a gene: 6. The CDR3 covers 14 residues. The CDR3 DNA is TGTGCCAGCTGGCGGGACAGGGGGGGTCAGCCCCAGCATTTT. Its translation is CASWRDRGGQPQHF. The entire variable domain, with the rest obtained from reference TRBV2 and TRBJ1-5, is as follows: EPEVTQTPSHQVTQMGQEVILRCVPISNHLYFYWYRQILGQKVEFLVSFYNNEISEKSEIFDDQFSVERPDGSNFTLKIRSTKLEDSAMYFCASWRDRGGQPQHFGDGTRLSIL.

This clonotype was counted many times. The chain carries TRBV29-1 and TRBJ1-1, with D possibly being TRBD1 (5 bases). Germline-derived CDR1 and CDR2 are SQVTM and ANQGSEA. The CDR3 sequence is 13 residues long. V was trimmed by 5 bases and J by 1 base, leaving 11 bases between them. CDR3 in DNA: TGCAGCGTTAAGCCGGGGCCGAACACTGAAGCTTTCTTT. It specifies CSVKPGPNTEAFF. Full variable domain (missing parts from reference TRBV29-1 and TRBJ1-1): SAVISQKPSRDICQRGTSLTIQCQVDSQVTMMFWYRQQPGQSLTLIATANQGSEATYESGFVIDKFPISRPNLTFSTLTVSNMSPEDSSIYLCSVKPGPNTEAFFGQGTRLTVV.

The J gene is TRBJ2-1, the V gene TRBV6-1; D unresolved. Trimming left V 4 bases short and J 9 bases short, with 10 bases between. Germline V gene data show CDR1 as MNHNS and CDR2 as SASEGT. CDR3 length: 12 amino acids. The CDR3: CASSVGLGEQFF. The CDR3 DNA reads as TGTGCCAGCAGTGTAGGGCTCGGTGAGCAGTTCTTC.

Many counts were recorded for this clonotype. DNA for the CDR3: TGCAGTGCTAGAGGAGGGGGACAGGGGTTCGATGAGCAGTTCTTC. Residues: CSARGGGQGFDEQFF. This chain joins TRBV20-1 and TRBJ2-1; 10 bases align to TRBD1. This CDR3 is built from 15 residues. Looked up from germline, CDR1 is DFQATT and CDR2 is SNEGSKA (reference sequence). V lost 1 base, J lost 8 bases, and 8 bases stayed unmatched.

This clonotype has ten or more counts. The chain joins TRBV20-1 to TRBJ2-1; a possible D gene is TRBD2 (6 bases). The V gene lost 6 bases and the J gene lost 7 bases, with 13 bases spanning the gap. Germline lookup yields CDR1 DFQATT and CDR2 SNEGSKA (reference sequence). This CDR3 is 12 amino acids long. In DNA, the CDR3 is TGCAGTGCCAGCGGGCGTATGAATGAGCAGTTCTTC. Amino acids: CSASGRMNEQFF.

This chain connects TRBV5-1 to TRBJ2-1; maybe TRBD1 (6 bases). The CDR3 contains 15 residues. Trimming took off 4 bases at V and 2 bases at J, with 13 bases between the two ends. Germline assignment: CDR1 SGHRS and CDR2 YFSETQ. The CDR3 is CASSEGESTYNEQFF. CDR3 nucleotides: TGCGCCAGCAGCGAGGGGGAGAGCACCTACAATGAGCAGTTCTTC.

J is TRBJ1-6 and V is TRBV18, with 9 bases matching TRBD1. Losses at the gene ends were 0 bases for V and 10 bases for J; bases not matched to a gene: 7. This CDR3 has 16 amino acids. The germline V gene has CDR1 KGHSH and CDR2 LQKENI. The CDR3, as DNA: TGTGCCAGCTCACCACCGACAGGACAGGGGAACTCACCCCTCCACTTT. The encoded protein is CASSPPTGQGNSPLHF.

This clonotype has ten or more counts. V and J are TRBV3-1 and TRBJ2-3; D remains ambiguous. The CDR3 length is 15 residues. CDR1 and CDR2 (germline): LGHDT, YNNKEL (reference sequence). The ends were cut back, 5 bases at V and 0 bases at J, with 12 bases in the middle. This CDR3 is CASSSKKYSTDTQYF. The CDR3 DNA sequence: TGTGCCAGCAGCTCCAAGAAGTATAGCACAGATACGCAGTATTTT.

V gene TRBV4-2 combines with J gene TRBJ2-3, with 7 nucleotides matching TRBD2. V was pared by 6 bases and J by 0 bases, with 9 bases of the junction left unmatched. The CDR3 totals 16 residues. Germline V gene data show CDR1 as LGHNA and CDR2 as YNFKEQ. CDR3 coding DNA: TGTGCCAGCAGGGGGGAGCGGGGCTCTAGCACAGATACGCAGTATTTT. The encoded protein is CASRGERGSSTDTQYF.

This clonotype was recorded many times. An end of the junction does not agree with germline; a read error may underlie this. V gene TRBV5-1 combines with J gene TRBJ1-5, with 8 bases aligning to TRBD1. CDR3 length: 14 amino acids. The germline V gene has CDR1 SGHRS and CDR2 YFSETQ. CDR3 sequence: CASSLTGGNQPQHF. The CDR3 nucleotides read TGTGCCAGCAGTCTGACAGGGGGCAATCAGCCCCAGCATTTT.

Only a few counts were recorded for this clonotype. The gene calls are TRBV15 and TRBJ1-4, with D hard to call. CDR3 length: 16 amino acids. The germline V gene encodes CDR1 LNHNV and CDR2 YYDKDF (reference sequence). Trimming stripped 0 bases from V and 8 bases from J, with 16 bases between. The CDR3 DNA reads as TGTGCCACCAGCAGAGAACTGGACGACCCTAGGGAAAAACTGTTTTTT. Protein product: CATSRELDDPREKLFF.

This clonotype occurred many times. The rearrangement uses TRBV5-1 and TRBJ2-1, with 7 bases identical to TRBD1. V shed 0 bases, J shed 2 bases, and the junction held 11 bases outside the gene matches. CDR3 length: 18 amino acids. From germline, CDR1 is SGHRS and CDR2 YFSETQ. CDR3 bases: TGCGCCAGCAGCTTGGTCCCAGGACAGGCGATAACCTACAATGAGCAGTTCTTC. This sequence encodes CASSLVPGQAITYNEQFF.

In this sample, this clonotype turned up many times. V usage is TRBV5-1 and J usage is TRBJ1-1; D uncertain. Trimming removed 2 bases at V and 4 bases at J, with 12 bases between. CDR3 length: 14 amino acids. Germline V lookup: CDR1 SGHRS, CDR2 YFSETQ. In DNA, the CDR3 is TGCGCCAGCAGCTTTATGGCGGATGGCACTGAAGCTTTCTTT. This encodes CASSFMADGTEAFF.

The chain links TRBV10-2 to TRBJ2-6; D may be TRBD2 (6 bases). With 3 bases removed from V and 0 bases from J, the gap between germline ends came to 12 bases. Germline V lookup: CDR1 WSHSY, CDR2 SAAADI. The CDR3 has 17 amino acids. As DNA, the CDR3 is TGCGCCAGCAGTGAAGGGACTTGGAGCTCTGGGGCCAACGTCCTGACTTTC. It specifies CASSEGTWSSGANVLTF.

This clonotype was recorded a few times. The chain recombines TRBV29-1 with TRBJ2-5, with 7 bases fitting TRBD1. Trimming took 4 bases from V and 2 from J; bases not matched to a gene: 7. In germline, CDR1 is SQVTM, CDR2 ANQGSEA. The CDR3 has 14 amino acids. CDR3 bases: TGCAGCGTTGGAGGGGACAGAGGACAAGAGACCCAGTACTTC. Residues: CSVGGDRGQETQYF.

This clonotype has a count of ten or more. A read error may account for a junction end that differs from germline. The genes are TRBV11-2 and TRBJ2-5, with D perhaps matching TRBD2 (6 bases). This CDR3 has 13 residues. Germline-derived CDR1 and CDR2 are SGHAT and FQNNGV. CDR3 sequence: CASSLGGEETQYF. The CDR3 coding sequence is TGTGCCAGCAGTTTAGGCGGGGAGGAGACCCAGTACTTC.

This clonotype was seen repeatedly, ten times or more. The V gene is TRBV4-1, the J gene TRBJ1-6; TRBD1 aligns across 7 bases. V lost 2 bases to trimming and J lost 4 bases; unmatched junction nucleotides: 5. This CDR3 spans 16 amino acids. CDR1 MGHRA and CDR2 YSYEKL come from the germline V gene. CDR3 amino acids: CASSQSGQSYNSPLHF. The DNA of the CDR3 is TGCGCCAGCAGCCAATCGGGACAGTCTTATAATTCACCCCTCCACTTT.

The sample holds many counts of this clonotype. The chain links TRBV20-1 to TRBJ1-2; no clear D. This CDR3 is 15 amino acids long. The V gene lost 5 bases and the J gene lost 2 bases, with 18 bases spanning the gap. Germline loops: CDR1 DFQATT, CDR2 SNEGSKA (reference sequence). In DNA form, the CDR3 reads TGCAGTGCTCCGCCAGCAGGTCCCCAAAACTATGGCTACACCTTC. It translates to CSAPPAGPQNYGYTF.

This clonotype was seen many times. The rearrangement joins TRBV4-1 to TRBJ2-7; 8 positions agree with TRBD2. Germline V gene sequence: CDR1 MGHRA, CDR2 YSYEKL. V was clipped by 3 bases and J by 2 bases; unmatched bases: 9. The CDR3 is 16 amino acids. In DNA, the CDR3 is TGCGCCAGCAGCCAGACTCAAGCGGGAGCGGCCTACGAGCAGTACTTC. Amino acid sequence: CASSQTQAGAAYEQYF.

This clonotype was picked up many times. V and J are TRBV20-1 and TRBJ1-3; the D is unclear. CDR3 length equals 14 residues. V lost 2 bases, J lost 7 bases, and 15 bases lay in between. Germline V gene data show CDR1 as DFQATT and CDR2 as SNEGSKA (reference sequence). The CDR3: CSARRATLGNTIYF. In nucleotides, the CDR3 is TGCAGTGCTAGACGGGCCACCCTTGGGAACACCATATATTTT.

This clonotype was counted ten times or more. This sequence joins TRBV6-2 or TRBV6-3 and TRBJ2-7; D remains ambiguous. CDR3 length: 16 amino acids. Germline CDR1 is MNHEY and CDR2 is SVGEGT. Between the trimmed V and J ends, which lost 6 bases and 5 bases, there was a span of 23 bases. This chain's CDR3 is CASSPLRTRRDDEQYF. In DNA, the CDR3 is TGTGCCAGCAGCCCCCTAAGGACCCGAAGAGATGACGAGCAGTACTTC.

There are many counts of this clonotype. The J gene is TRBJ2-1, the V gene TRBV3-1, with TRBD2 as a possible D gene (5 bases). The ends were cut back, 6 bases at V and 1 base at J, with 7 bases in the middle. The germline CDR1 and CDR2 sequences are LGHDT and YNNKEL (reference sequence). This CDR3 is 13 amino acids long. CDR3: CASSRLSYNEQFF. In DNA form, the CDR3 reads TGTGCCAGCAGTAGACTATCCTACAATGAGCAGTTCTTC.

This clonotype was found a few times. This sequence joins TRBV3-1 and TRBJ1-5; unclear D gene. Germline values: CDR1 LGHDT, CDR2 YNNKEL (reference sequence). The CDR3 spans 16 residues. The V end was cut by 4 bases, the J end by 0 bases, with 13 bases between. The CDR3 sequence: CASSPAPPYSNQPQHF. DNA of the CDR3: TGTGCCAGCAGCCCGGCTCCGCCATATAGCAATCAGCCCCAGCATTTT. The whole variable domain, remainder taken from reference TRBV3-1 and TRBJ1-5, is DTAVSQTPKYLVTQMGNDKSIKCEQNLGHDTMYWYKQDSKKFLKIMFSYNNKELIINETVPNRFSPKSPDKAHLNLHINSLELGDSAVYFCASSPAPPYSNQPQHFGDGTRLSIL.